This T cell receptor beta chain comes out of a study of control samples from healthy donors and cancer patients. Sequencing used immunoSEQ multiplex PCR; TCRdb keeps in-frame clones, though not all of them. The data show about 18,000 clones, around 84% seen once. This CDR3 comprises 15 residues. Germline V gene lookup returns CDR1 MNHEY and CDR2 SVGAGI. V gave up 0 bases and J gave up 2 bases, with 11 bases separating them. The rearrangement links TRBV6-5 to TRBJ2-7; D is ambiguous. The sample comprised PBMCs. The sequence came from a woman in her 70s with lung cancer. DNA for the CDR3: TGTGCCAGCAGTTACTCCGGCAGCCGGGCCTACGAGCAGTACTTC. Its translation: CASSYSGSRAYEQYF.